This TCR beta chain was observed in a study of blood T cell repertoires in COVID-19. Study details: Samples of COVID-19 (acute and convalescent) were obtained from the United States, Italy and Spain.

Per the original methods: Amplifying reference gene primers gave estimates of nucleated cell counts. Produced via immunoSEQ multiplex PCR; TCRdb's table is partial and in-frame only. V, J and clone size are taken as reported in that table, and D and trimming were inferred from the DNA itself. The table includes about 200,000 clones, 86% detected once. Germline loops: CDR1 SGDLS, CDR2 YYNGEE. This CDR3 contains 14 residues. Trimming shortened V by 3 bases and J by 0 bases, and 9 bases separated the two germline ends. This TCR was recovered from a man in his forties with acute COVID-19. What was sequenced was PBMCs or T cells enriched from blood (not recorded which). The genes are TRBV9 and TRBJ1-1; TRBD1 is a possible D gene (5 bases). The CDR3 spells CASSAWGVNTEAFF. In DNA, the CDR3 is TGTGCCAGCAGCGCCTGGGGGGTGAACACTGAAGCTTTCTTT.